The 20 T cell receptor beta chains below were found in one sample sequenced in a study of cytomegalovirus exposure and HLA in healthy donors. Primers included in the PCR were 60 Vbeta and 13 Jbeta primers. Some clones are missing from TCRdb's copy, which holds only in-frame ones; the method was immunoSEQ multiplex PCR. This table holds approximately 160,000 clones, about four fifths found once. Sequenced: PBMCs. All receptors come from a woman younger than 35 in good health and CMV-seronegative.

In its sample, this clone was seen a few times. The V call is TRBV7-2, the J call TRBJ1-2, with D perhaps matching TRBD1 (6 bases). The CDR3 sequence is 16 residues long. Germline CDR1 reads SGHTA; CDR2 reads FQGNSA. Trimming pared 3 bases from V and 0 bases from J, leaving 14 bases between. CDR3 sequence reads: CASSFAPTGSNYGYTF. CDR3 sequence (DNA): TGTGCCAGCAGCTTTGCCCCGACAGGTTCTAACTATGGCTACACCTTC.

The chain uses TRBV7-9 and TRBJ2-7, with TRBD2 identical over 8 bases. This CDR3 is 14 amino acids long. Germline V gene data show CDR1 as SEHNR and CDR2 as FQNEAQ (reference sequence). The junction had 9 bases not matched to a gene; V was cut back by 11 bases and J by 0 bases. CDR3 nucleotide sequence: TGTGCCGGAGACTCGGCGGGGGGCTCCTACGAGCAGTACTTC. Translated, it gives CAGDSAGGSYEQYF.

The chain recombines TRBV6-1 with TRBJ1-1; the D is unclear. V was shortened by 8 bases and J by 4 bases, with 17 bases between the two germline ends. Germline CDR1 reads MNHNS; CDR2 reads SASEGT. CDR3 length: 14 amino acids. CDR3 residues: CASGQDYHSTEAFF. DNA for the CDR3: TGTGCCAGCGGCCAAGACTATCACTCCACTGAAGCTTTCTTT.

V is TRBV6-1 and J is TRBJ1-5; the D is unclear. V lost 4 bases to trimming and J lost 4 bases, with 8 bases between them. Germline V CDR1 and CDR2: MNHNS, SASEGT. The length of the CDR3 is 13 residues. DNA for the CDR3: TGTGCCAGCAGTGGGGAGAGGAATCAGCCCCAGCATTTT. Its translation: CASSGERNQPQHF.

This clone was observed a single time. V gene TRBV5-1 combines with J gene TRBJ2-1, with no clear D. V shed 0 bases and J shed 5 bases, with 9 bases lying between them. Germline V gives CDR1 SGHRS, CDR2 YFSETQ. The CDR3 runs to 14 residues. The CDR3 reads CASSLAGGNNEQFF. As DNA, the CDR3 is TGCGCCAGCAGCTTGGCCGGCGGCAACAATGAGCAGTTCTTC.

The chain recombines TRBV5-4 with TRBJ2-5; 8 bases fit TRBD1. CDR1 and CDR2 (germline): SGHNT, YYREEE (reference sequence). V lost 3 bases to trimming and J lost 5 bases; unmatched junction nucleotides: 9. CDR3 length: 15 amino acids. CDR3 nucleotide sequence: TGTGCCAGCAGCTCGGACAGGGAATCCCAGGAGACCCAGTACTTC. This sequence encodes CASSSDRESQETQYF.

This clone was seen a few times. This chain uses TRBV19 with TRBJ2-1; D may be TRBD2 (5 bases). The CDR3 has 15 residues. Germline V gene data show CDR1 as LNHDA and CDR2 as SQIVND (reference sequence). V lost 3 bases, J lost 1 base, and 10 bases lay in between. The chain's CDR3 is CASSISAESYNEQFF. For the CDR3, the DNA is TGTGCCAGTAGTATTAGCGCGGAATCCTACAATGAGCAGTTCTTC.

The rearrangement joins TRBV6-5 to TRBJ1-1; a possible D gene is TRBD1 (5 bases). Germline CDR1 MNHEY, CDR2 SVGAGI. CDR3 length: 15 amino acids. V shed 6 bases and J shed 5 bases, with 19 bases lying between them. The CDR3 region is CASSRLRTGGTEAFF. DNA of the CDR3: TGTGCCAGCAGCAGACTGAGGACGGGGGGGACTGAAGCTTTCTTT.

This clone was seen only a few times. The chain carries TRBV29-1 and TRBJ2-7, with TRBD2 matching over 7 bases. This CDR3 has 12 residues. The germline gives CDR1 SQVTM, CDR2 ANQGSEA. The trim removed 4 bases at V and 2 bases at J, leaving 2 bases unmatched. CDR3: CSVAAGAYEQYF. The CDR3 DNA reads TGCAGCGTTGCTGCGGGAGCCTACGAGCAGTACTTC.

This rearrangement joins TRBV10-1 to TRBJ1-1, with 8 bases aligning to TRBD1. Per the germline V gene, CDR1 is WNHNN and CDR2 is SYGVQD (reference sequence). This CDR3 region has 13 residues. The trim removed 6 bases at V and 10 bases at J, leaving 10 bases unmatched. In DNA form, the CDR3 reads TGCGCCAGCAGCGATGGACAGGGCACGGTAGCTTTCTTT. Translating it yields CASSDGQGTVAFF.

The CDR3 nucleotides read TGTGCCAGCAGTTTGACCCCCGGCGGGAGCTCCTACGAGCAGTACTTC. Amino acids: CASSLTPGGSSYEQYF. V and J are TRBV27 and TRBJ2-7, with 7 nucleotides matching TRBD2. J gave up 0 bases and V 3 bases, and 8 bases lay outside the gene matches. CDR1 and CDR2 (germline): MNHEY, SMNVEV (reference sequence). This CDR3 region has 16 residues.

V is TRBV18 and J is TRBJ1-5; 7 bases are shared with TRBD1. This CDR3 is built from 13 residues. Germline lookup yields CDR1 KGHSH and CDR2 LQKENI. V was clipped by 6 bases and J by 6 bases; unmatched bases: 5. The CDR3 DNA follows: TGTGCCAGCTCGCAGGGGGATAGTCAGCCCCAGCATTTT. This translates into CASSQGDSQPQHF.

The chain uses TRBV10-2 and TRBJ1-5, with D unresolved. This CDR3 region has 16 residues. Per germline, CDR1 WSHSY and CDR2 SAAADI. V was shortened by 0 bases and J by 3 bases, with 12 bases between the two germline ends. The CDR3 DNA reads as TGCGCCAGCAGTGAGTCTGAAAACAGTTCCAATCAGCCCCAGCATTTT. It codes for CASSESENSSNQPQHF.

The chain links TRBV5-4 to TRBJ1-2; 7 nucleotides agree with TRBD1. After removal of 0 bases from V and 4 bases from J, the junction contained 3 bases not matched to a gene. Germline V gives CDR1 SGHNT, CDR2 YYREEE (reference sequence). The CDR3 spans 14 residues. This chain's CDR3 is CASSLGQGSYGYTF. CDR3 DNA sequence: TGTGCCAGCAGCTTGGGACAGGGATCCTATGGCTACACCTTC.

This rearrangement joins TRBV7-9 to TRBJ2-3; D not resolved. The V end was cut by 5 bases, the J end by 6 bases, with 9 bases between. The CDR3 loop spans 12 amino acids. The germline V gene has CDR1 SEHNR and CDR2 FQNEAQ (reference sequence). CDR3 coding DNA: TGTGCCAGCAGCGTCTCGGTGGATACGCAGTATTTT. Protein sequence: CASSVSVDTQYF.

The J gene is TRBJ1-6, the V gene TRBV2, with D possibly matching TRBD1 (6 bases). Trimming removed 2 bases at V and 6 bases at J, with 11 bases between. CDR1 and CDR2 (germline): SNHLY, FYNNEI. There are 15 residues in the CDR3. The CDR3 loop reads CASSERTASNSPLHF. Written as DNA, the CDR3 is TGTGCCAGCAGTGAAAGGACAGCCTCTAATTCACCCCTCCACTTT.

The chain has TRBV7-9 and TRBJ1-1; 10 bases agree with TRBD1. With V trimmed by 4 bases and J by 0 bases, 2 bases remained unmatched. Germline V gene lookup returns CDR1 SEHNR and CDR2 FQNEAQ (reference sequence). The CDR3 runs to 15 residues. CDR3 protein: CASSSGQGMNTEAFF. CDR3 sequence (DNA): TGTGCCAGCAGCTCGGGACAGGGGATGAACACTGAAGCTTTCTTT.

The V and J genes are TRBV28 and TRBJ2-5; no definite D call. Germline V lookup: CDR1 MDHEN, CDR2 SYDVKM. Trimming removed 3 bases at V and 4 bases at J, with 6 bases between. The CDR3 spans 12 residues. The CDR3: CASSFIPETQYF. DNA of the CDR3: TGTGCCAGCAGTTTTATTCCAGAGACCCAGTACTTC.

The chain couples TRBV6-5 to TRBJ2-7; 9 bases line up with TRBD1. Germline V CDR1 and CDR2: MNHEY, SVGAGI. The junction had 10 bases not matched to a gene; V was cut back by 2 bases and J by 8 bases. CDR3 length: 15 residues. CDR3 in amino acids: CASSYRGTGYDQQYF. The CDR3 bases are TGTGCCAGCAGTTACAGGGGGACAGGGTACGATCAGCAGTACTTC.

The genes are TRBV5-1 and TRBJ2-7, with D possibly TRBD2 on 7 matching bases. CDR3 length: 15 residues. The germline V and J ends were trimmed by 1 base and 5 bases, with 16 bases remaining between them. The germline V gene encodes CDR1 SGHRS and CDR2 YFSETQ. The CDR3 DNA reads TGCGCCAGCAGCTTGACAGGGAGGGAATTTGACGAGCAGTACTTC. This sequence encodes CASSLTGREFDEQYF.